Listed below are T cell receptor beta chains from one sample, sequenced in a study of blood T cell repertoires in COVID-19. Clones were sequenced by immunoSEQ multiplex PCR, and TCRdb holds only the in-frame ones, with some missing. The data contain about 170,000 clones, roughly 86% of them singletons. Material for sequencing was peripheral blood. Receptor source: a man aged 55 to 69 with COVID-19, enrolled during active disease. The CDR3 runs from the conserved cysteine through the conserved F or W. Each record gives: V gene, J gene, D gene, clone size, CDR3 protein, CDR3 DNA. The D gene is left open where the match is weak. Size tells how often a clone was seen (once, few, many) or the class of an expanded clone, and some rows leave it out.

TRBV7-3	TRBJ2-1	-	-	CASSFDGGSSYNEQFF	TGTGCCAGCAGCTTCGACGGGGGAAGCTCCTACAATGAGCAGTTCTTC
TRBV10-2	TRBJ2-7	TRBD2	-	CASSESGGDRYEQYF	TGCGCCAGCAGTGAGTCGGGGGGGGACCGCTACGAGCAGTACTTC
TRBV27	TRBJ1-1	-	-	CASTASGGTEAFF	TGTGCCAGCACAGCGTCGGGGGGCACTGAAGCTTTCTTT
TRBV18	TRBJ1-5	TRBD1	-	CASSDGQGQQPQHF	TGTGCCAGCTCAGACGGACAGGGGCAACAGCCCCAGCATTTT
TRBV5-1	TRBJ2-2	-	-	CASSFPGAGELFF	TGCGCCAGCAGCTTTCCAGGTGCCGGGGAGCTGTTTTTT
TRBV7-9	TRBJ1-5	-	-	CASSWGGDSNQPQHF	TGTGCCAGCAGTTGGGGAGGGGATAGCAATCAGCCCCAGCATTTT
TRBV19	TRBJ1-4	TRBD1	-	CASTGQGAASEKLFF	TGTGCCAGTACAGGACAGGGGGCCGCGAGTGAAAAACTGTTTTTT
TRBV6-1	TRBJ1-5	-	-	CASSLRNADQPQHF	TGTGCCAGCAGCCTCAGGAACGCCGATCAGCCCCAGCATTTT
TRBV12-5	TRBJ2-1	-	-	CASGSTTGTIHTEQFF	TGTGCTAGTGGCTCAACAACCGGGACAATCCACACTGAGCAGTTCTTC
TRBV3-1/TRBV3-2	TRBJ1-1	-	-	CASSRTARNTEAFF	TGTGCCAGCAGTCGGACAGCAAGGAACACTGAAGCTTTCTTT
TRBV25-1	TRBJ1-2	-	-	CASSESLQDYGYTF	TGTGCCAGCAGTGAATCATTACAGGACTATGGCTACACCTTC
TRBV15	TRBJ1-2	-	-	CATSSDYLGTVYGYTF	TGTGCCACCAGCAGCGACTACCTCGGGACTGTTTATGGCTACACCTTC
TRBV6-6	TRBJ1-1	-	-	CASSRERSTEAFF	TGTGCCAGCAGTCGCGAGCGGAGCACTGAAGCTTTCTTT
TRBV10-2	TRBJ2-7	TRBD1	once	CASSGTGGEQYF	TGCGCCAGCAGTGGGACAGGGGGCGAGCAGTACTTC
TRBV4-3	TRBJ2-7	-	-	CASSPRLLGSEQYF	TGCGCCAGCAGCCCTCGGTTACTGGGCTCCGAGCAGTACTTC
TRBV2	TRBJ1-5	-	-	CASSLTGILNQPQHF	TGTGCCAGCAGTTTGACAGGCATTTTGAATCAGCCCCAGCATTTT
TRBV19	TRBJ1-1	TRBD1	-	CASSKGTGTGVTEAFF	TGTGCCAGTAGTAAAGGAACCGGGACAGGGGTCACTGAAGCTTTCTTT
TRBV7-8	TRBJ2-2	-	-	CASSSLTGELFF	TGTGCCAGCAGCTCCCTCACCGGGGAGCTGTTTTTT
TRBV9	TRBJ2-3	-	-	CASSANTDTQYF	TGTGCCAGCAGCGCTAACACAGATACGCAGTATTTT
TRBV10-3	TRBJ1-6	TRBD1	-	CAIMGQGGSPLHF	TGTGCCATCATGGGACAGGGAGGCTCACCCCTCCACTTT
TRBV12-5	TRBJ1-1	-	few	CASGLVLGRNTEAFF	TGTGCTAGTGGTTTGGTACTAGGCAGGAACACTGAAGCTTTCTTT
TRBV30	TRBJ2-7	-	-	CAWGPFSYEQYF	TGTGCCTGGGGACCTTTCTCCTACGAGCAGTACTTC
TRBV6-5	TRBJ2-1	-	-	CASSYGRGYNEQFF	TGTGCCAGCAGTTACGGCAGGGGTTACAATGAGCAGTTCTTC
TRBV29-1	TRBJ2-5	TRBD2	-	CSVDRLAGQETQYF	TGCAGCGTTGACCGACTAGCGGGTCAAGAGACCCAGTACTTC
TRBV6-1	TRBJ1-1	-	-	CASSRTNEAFF	TGTGCCAGCTCAAGGACAAATGAAGCTTTCTTT
TRBV6-5	TRBJ1-6	TRBD1	few	CASRTGVGNSPLHF	TGTGCCAGCAGAACAGGGGTAGGTAATTCACCCCTCCACTTT
TRBV15	TRBJ1-5	TRBD1	-	CATSRDPGQTNQPQHF	TGTGCCACCAGCAGAGATCCGGGACAGACGAATCAGCCCCAGCATTTT
TRBV30	TRBJ1-5	TRBD1	few	CAWSLDRGHQPQHF	TGTGCCTGGAGCCTCGACAGGGGGCATCAGCCCCAGCATTTT
TRBV7-2	TRBJ1-2	-	-	CASSLGRTYGYTF	TGTGCCAGCAGCTTAGGCAGAACCTATGGCTACACCTTC
TRBV7-2	TRBJ2-7	-	-	CASRPGSDSYEQYF	TGTGCCAGCAGGCCAGGCAGTGACTCCTACGAGCAGTACTTC
TRBV4-2	TRBJ1-1	-	-	CASSQVARQNTEAFF	TGTGCCAGCAGCCAGGTGGCACGCCAGAACACTGAAGCTTTCTTT
TRBV27	TRBJ2-5	TRBD1	-	CASSPRDSSTFQETQYF	TGTGCCAGCAGTCCGAGGGACAGTTCAACATTCCAAGAGACCCAGTACTTC
TRBV11-3	TRBJ2-1	TRBD2	-	CASSTSGLVSSEQFF	TGTGCCAGCAGCACCTCAGGACTAGTAAGCTCTGAGCAGTTCTTC
TRBV3-1/TRBV3-2	TRBJ1-1	-	-	CASSPGLKNTEAFF	TGTGCCAGCAGCCCTGGACTTAAGAACACTGAAGCTTTCTTT
TRBV10-3	TRBJ2-7	TRBD2	-	CAITSTSGSYEQYF	TGTGCCATCACCTCGACTAGCGGGTCCTACGAGCAGTACTTC
TRBV5-8	TRBJ1-5	-	-	CASGAEFGGASNQPQHF	TGTGCCAGCGGCGCTGAATTTGGGGGGGCAAGCAATCAGCCCCAGCATTTT
TRBV29-1	TRBJ2-1	TRBD2	-	CSALAGGGGAEQFF	TGCAGCGCCCTAGCGGGAGGGGGAGGTGCTGAGCAGTTCTTC
TRBV5-1	TRBJ1-1	TRBD1	-	CASSWEQGAGTEAFF	TGCGCCAGCAGCTGGGAACAGGGGGCTGGTACTGAAGCTTTCTTT
TRBV28	TRBJ1-5	TRBD1	once	CASRSGGQPQHF	TGTGCCAGCAGATCAGGGGGTCAGCCCCAGCATTTT
TRBV20-1	TRBJ2-1	-	-	CSAGEDQAQFF	TGCAGTGCTGGGGAGGACCAGGCGCAGTTCTTC
TRBV7-8	TRBJ1-1	-	once	CASSLVGGGAITEAFF	TGTGCCAGCAGCTTAGTCGGGGGGGGCGCGATCACTGAAGCTTTCTTT